This passage covers 22 T cell receptor beta chains from one sample sequenced in a study of T cells in Graves' hyperthyroidism and ophthalmopathy. The investigators amplified TCR beta CDR3 regions from RNA transcripts. An initial round of RT-PCR targeting the TCR CDR3 relied on the HTBI primer set. TCRdb itself ran the multiplex PCR reads through MiXCR, one entry per CDR3 protein. The sample holds more than 550,000 distinct CDR3 sequences, approximately 42% seen once. Source material: peripheral blood or thyroid tissue (not recorded which). These receptors were collected from an adult man with Graves' disease, either hyperthyroidism or ophthalmopathy (not recorded which).

A few counts support this clonotype. A read error may produce the germline difference seen at one junction end. The chain employs TRBV7-3 and TRBJ1-5, with 9 positions matching TRBD1. The CDR3 runs 15 residues. Per germline, CDR1 SGHTA and CDR2 FQGTGA. CDR3 region: CASSLETGGMEPQHF. DNA for the CDR3: TGCGCCAGCAGCTTGGAGACAGGGGGAATGGAGCCCCAGCATTTT.

Ten or more counts support this clonotype. This chain joins TRBV24-1 and TRBJ2-6; 8 positions agree with TRBD1. Per germline, CDR1 KGHDR and CDR2 SFDVKD. The CDR3 spans 16 residues. The ends lost 10 bases at V and 0 bases at J; junction bases unmatched: 7. The CDR3 here is CATGGQVSSGANVLTF. The CDR3 DNA follows: TGTGCCACGGGGGGACAGGTCTCCTCTGGGGCCAACGTCCTGACTTTC.

This clonotype has a count of ten or more. The chain has TRBV7-9 and TRBJ1-1; D unclear. From germline, CDR1 is SEHNR and CDR2 FQNEAQ (reference sequence). Trimming pared 6 bases from V and 1 base from J, leaving 9 bases between. CDR3 length: 13 residues. The DNA of the CDR3 is TGTGCCAGCAGTTCTTCCGGGAACACTGAAGCTTTCTTT. Its protein is CASSSSGNTEAFF.

The chain carries TRBV2 and TRBJ1-5; TRBD1 is a possible D gene (5 bases). The V end lost 6 bases, the J end lost 7 bases, and 16 bases lay between the germline ends. The V gene's germline CDR1 is SNHLY and CDR2 FYNNEI. This CDR3 has 14 residues. The CDR3 nucleotides are TGTGCCAGCAGAGAGGTGGGGGTCACCCAGCCCCAGCATTTT. The encoded protein is CASREVGVTQPQHF.

This clonotype was found many times. The rearrangement uses TRBV6-6 and TRBJ2-2; unclear D gene. V lost 6 bases, J lost 5 bases, and 7 bases lay in between. The CDR3 has 12 amino acids. Germline V gene sequence: CDR1 MNHNY, CDR2 SVGAGI (reference sequence). The chain's CDR3 is CASRTITGELFF. The CDR3 DNA reads as TGTGCCAGCAGGACAATAACCGGGGAGCTGTTTTTT.

This clonotype occurred many times. The chain has TRBV24-1 and TRBJ1-5; 7 bases are shared with TRBD1. Germline CDR1 reads KGHDR; CDR2 reads SFDVKD. V shed 4 bases and J 8 bases; nucleotides not matched to a gene: 7. This CDR3 has 14 amino acids. In nucleotides, the CDR3 is TGTGCCACCAGTGAAGGGGGCGTATTTAAGCCCCAGCATTTT. Translation gives CATSEGGVFKPQHF.

This sequence joins TRBV24-1 and TRBJ2-7, with D unclear. V shed 4 bases and J shed 6 bases, with 9 bases lying between them. The CDR3 runs to 12 residues. CDR1 KGHDR and CDR2 SFDVKD come from the germline V gene. CDR3 amino acids: CATSERDTEQYF. Written as DNA, the CDR3 is TGTGCCACCAGTGAAAGGGATACCGAGCAGTACTTC.

This clonotype was found a few times. The chain combines TRBV12-3 or TRBV12-4 with TRBJ1-2; 8 bases are a match to TRBD1. The length of the CDR3 is 14 residues. J gave up 5 bases and V 7 bases, and 9 bases lay outside the gene matches. CDR3 coding DNA: TGTGCCAGCAACTTAGGACAGGGAACGTATGGCTACACCTTC. Translation: CASNLGQGTYGYTF.

V and J are TRBV7-8 and TRBJ1-1; D gene ambiguous. Trimming stripped 5 bases from V and 11 bases from J, with 12 bases between. CDR1 is SGHVS, CDR2 FQNEAQ, per germline. The CDR3 runs to 11 residues. In DNA, the CDR3 is TGTGCCAGCAGCCCCCGAGAGGTGGCTTTCTTT. This gives the protein CASSPREVAFF.

Worth noting for this clonotype: A far larger clone is just one base off, so this is likely a read error. The V and J genes are TRBV2 and TRBJ2-7; TRBD2 might be the D (5 bases). Germline loops: CDR1 SNHLY, CDR2 FYNNEI. Trimming cost V 10 bases and J 0 bases, with 7 bases left between them. This CDR3 comprises 11 residues. CDR3 amino acids: CATRDSYEQYF. CDR3 DNA: TGTGCCACCCGGGACTCCTACGAGCAGTACTTC. Variable domain in full (rest from reference TRBV2 and TRBJ2-7): EPEVTQTPSHQVTQMGQEVILRCVPISNHLYFYWYRQILGQKVEFLVSFYNNEISEKSEIFDDQFSVERPDGSNFTLKIRSTKLEDSAMYFCATRDSYEQYFGPGTRLTVT.

Comment on this clonotype: One junction end disagrees with the germline gene, perhaps due to a read error. The chain couples TRBV6-5 to TRBJ2-7; the D is unclear. Germline CDR1 reads MNHEY; CDR2 reads SVGAGI. CDR3 size: 14 residues. CDR3 DNA sequence: TGTGCCATCAGTTCCCTTGTGACCTCTCCGGAGCAGTACTTC. Its protein product is CAISSLVTSPEQYF.

This chain links TRBV20-1 with TRBJ2-2; 9 positions agree with TRBD2. CDR3 size: 18 residues. V shed 3 bases, J shed 0 bases, and the junction held 11 bases outside the gene matches. In germline, CDR1 is DFQATT, CDR2 SNEGSKA (reference sequence). CDR3 nucleotides: TGCAGTGCTAGCAGGATTGCTAGCGGGACTGCGAACACCGGGGAGCTGTTTTTT. This sequence encodes CSASRIASGTANTGELFF.

This sequence joins TRBV6-6 and TRBJ2-7; D gene unclear. The V gene lost 5 bases and the J gene lost 5 bases, with 10 bases spanning the gap. Germline assignment: CDR1 MNHNY and CDR2 SVGAGI (reference sequence). This CDR3 contains 12 residues. CDR3 sequence: CASSLSWDEQYF. The CDR3 nucleotides are TGTGCCAGCAGTCTCTCGTGGGACGAGCAGTACTTC.

The CDR3 DNA sequence: TGTGCCAGCAGCTTATTTGGCAGGGACTCGAACTATGGCTACACCTTC. Translation gives CASSLFGRDSNYGYTF. The chain uses TRBV7-9 and TRBJ1-2; D perhaps matches TRBD1 (5 bases). CDR1 SEHNR and CDR2 FQNEAQ come from the germline V gene (reference sequence). V was clipped by 2 bases and J by 2 bases, with 15 bases between them. This CDR3 contains 16 residues.

The chain uses TRBV10-3 and TRBJ2-2; 12 bases align to TRBD1. Germline-derived CDR1 and CDR2 are ENHRY and SYGVKD. Losses at the gene ends were 6 bases for V and 7 bases for J; bases not matched to a gene: 9. This CDR3 has 16 residues. CDR3 sequence reads: CAIRGQGAGSVGELFF. The CDR3 DNA is TGTGCCATCAGGGGACAGGGGGCAGGGTCAGTCGGGGAGCTGTTTTTT.

The chain combines TRBV7-8 with TRBJ2-5, with a possible D match to TRBD1 (8 bases). V was pared by 5 bases and J by 4 bases, with 20 bases between. This CDR3 has 16 residues. Germline V gene lookup returns CDR1 SGHVS and CDR2 FQNEAQ. CDR3 sequence: CASSPRGTGGRETQYF. The CDR3, as DNA: TGTGCCAGCAGCCCCCGAGGGACAGGCGGGAGAGAGACCCAGTACTTC.

The genes are TRBV20-1 and TRBJ2-2; 16 bases align to TRBD2. V dropped 6 bases and J dropped 5; count of bases not matched to a gene: 9. The CDR3 has 17 residues. CDR1 is DFQATT and CDR2 is SNEGSKA in the germline V gene (reference sequence). CDR3 nucleotide sequence: TGCAGTGCCAGGGGACTAGCGGGGGGGCCGGTTACCGGGGAGCTGTTTTTT. This gives the protein CSARGLAGGPVTGELFF.

This clonotype was found many times. The CDR3 region is CSVGWATYEQYF. CDR3 nucleotides: TGCAGCGTTGGGTGGGCCACCTACGAGCAGTACTTC. The chain carries TRBV29-1 and TRBJ2-7; D ambiguous. Trimming left V 4 bases short and J 2 bases short, with 9 bases between. There are 12 residues in the CDR3. Per the germline V gene, CDR1 is SQVTM and CDR2 is ANQGSEA.

The chain joins TRBV6-5 to TRBJ2-7, with unresolved D. CDR1 and CDR2 from the germline V gene are MNHEY and SVGAGI. The CDR3 spans 14 residues. V was cut by 2 bases and J by 2 bases, with 10 bases left in between. DNA of the CDR3: TGTGCCAGCAGTTACGTCGCAGAGACCTACGAGCAGTACTTC. Translating it yields CASSYVAETYEQYF.

The rearrangement uses TRBV2 and TRBJ1-5; 7 bases line up with TRBD1. Germline CDR1 is SNHLY and CDR2 is FYNNEI. V shed 7 bases and J 6 bases; nucleotides not matched to a gene: 12. CDR3 length equals 15 residues. Written as DNA, the CDR3 is TGTGCCAGCACCGAGTTGTCAGGGGGGCGTCAGCCCCAGCATTTT. Translation gives CASTELSGGRQPQHF. Complete variable domain (other parts from reference TRBV2 and TRBJ1-5): EPEVTQTPSHQVTQMGQEVILRCVPISNHLYFYWYRQILGQKVEFLVSFYNNEISEKSEIFDDQFSVERPDGSNFTLKIRSTKLEDSAMYFCASTELSGGRQPQHFGDGTRLSIL.

V is TRBV10-3 and J is TRBJ1-2, with 8 bases identical to TRBD1. Trimming took 3 bases from V and 4 from J; bases not matched to a gene: 4. The CDR3 loop spans 14 amino acids. The germline V gene has CDR1 ENHRY and CDR2 SYGVKD. CDR3 sequence reads: CAISEQGEGYGYTF. The CDR3 DNA reads as TGTGCCATCAGTGAACAGGGGGAAGGCTATGGCTACACCTTC.

For this clonotype: The junction differs from germline at one of its ends, possibly a read error. This chain connects TRBV7-8 to TRBJ1-5; D might be TRBD1 (5 bases). From germline, CDR1 is SGHVS and CDR2 FQNEAQ. CDR3 length equals 14 residues. CDR3 residues: CARLEGKFEQPQHF. CDR3 DNA: TGCGCCAGACTCGAGGGGAAATTTGAGCAGCCCCAGCATTTT.